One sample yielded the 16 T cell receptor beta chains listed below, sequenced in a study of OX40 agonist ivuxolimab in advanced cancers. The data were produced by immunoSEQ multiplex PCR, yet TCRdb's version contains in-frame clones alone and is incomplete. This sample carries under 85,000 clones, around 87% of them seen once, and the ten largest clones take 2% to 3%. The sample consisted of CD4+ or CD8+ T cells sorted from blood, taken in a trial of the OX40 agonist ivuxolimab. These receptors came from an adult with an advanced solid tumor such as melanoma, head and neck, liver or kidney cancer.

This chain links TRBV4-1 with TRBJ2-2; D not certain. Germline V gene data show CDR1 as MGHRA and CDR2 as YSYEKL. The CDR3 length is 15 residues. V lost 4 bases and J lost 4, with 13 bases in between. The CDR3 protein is CASSPGVVGTGELFF. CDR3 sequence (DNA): TGCGCCAGCAGCCCTGGGGTGGTTGGCACCGGGGAGCTGTTTTTT.

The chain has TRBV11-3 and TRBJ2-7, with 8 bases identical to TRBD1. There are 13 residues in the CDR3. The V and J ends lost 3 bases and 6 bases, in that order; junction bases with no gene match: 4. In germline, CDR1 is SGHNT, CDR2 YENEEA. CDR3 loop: CASSFGQGREQYF. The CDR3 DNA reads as TGTGCCAGCAGCTTCGGACAGGGACGCGAGCAGTACTTC.

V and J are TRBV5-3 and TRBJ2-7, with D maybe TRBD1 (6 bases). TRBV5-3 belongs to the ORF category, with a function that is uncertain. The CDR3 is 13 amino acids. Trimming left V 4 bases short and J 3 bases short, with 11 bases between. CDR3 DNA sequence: TGTGCCAGAAGCGCGGACAGCCACTACGAGCAGTACGTC. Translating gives CARSADSHYEQYV.

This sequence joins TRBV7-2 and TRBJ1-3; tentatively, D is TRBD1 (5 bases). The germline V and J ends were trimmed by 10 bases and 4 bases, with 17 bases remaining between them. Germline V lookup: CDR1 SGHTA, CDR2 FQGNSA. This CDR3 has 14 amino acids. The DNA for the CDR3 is TGTGCCACCGGGGAATATCGGGGGGGAAACACCATATATTTT. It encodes CATGEYRGGNTIYF.

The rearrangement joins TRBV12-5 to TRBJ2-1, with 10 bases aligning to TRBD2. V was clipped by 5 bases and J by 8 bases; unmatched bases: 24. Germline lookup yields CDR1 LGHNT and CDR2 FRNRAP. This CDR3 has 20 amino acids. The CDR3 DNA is TGTGCTAGTGGTGATGACCCCGGTCAGCGGGGGGGCCCAAATATCTATGAGCAGTTCTTC. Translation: CASGDDPGQRGGPNIYEQFF.

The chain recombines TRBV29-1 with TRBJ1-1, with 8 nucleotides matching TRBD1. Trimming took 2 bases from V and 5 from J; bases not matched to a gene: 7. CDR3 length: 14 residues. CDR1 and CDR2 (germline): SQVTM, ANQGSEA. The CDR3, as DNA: TGCAGCGTTGAATTTCCAGGGGGCATGACTGAAGCTTTCTTT. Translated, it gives CSVEFPGGMTEAFF.

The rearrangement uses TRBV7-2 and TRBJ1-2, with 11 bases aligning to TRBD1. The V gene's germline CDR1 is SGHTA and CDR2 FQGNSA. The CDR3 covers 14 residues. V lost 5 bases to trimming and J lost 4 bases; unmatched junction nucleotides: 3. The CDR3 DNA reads TGTGCCAGCAGCCCGGGACAGGGGGGCTATGGCTACACCTTC. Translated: CASSPGQGGYGYTF. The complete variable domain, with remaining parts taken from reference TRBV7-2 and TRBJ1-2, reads GAGVSQSPSNKVTEKGKDVELRCDPISGHTALYWYRQSLGQGLEFLIYFQGNSAPDKSGLPSDRFSAERTGGSVSTLTIQRTQQEDSAVYLCASSPGQGGYGYTFGSGTRLTVV.

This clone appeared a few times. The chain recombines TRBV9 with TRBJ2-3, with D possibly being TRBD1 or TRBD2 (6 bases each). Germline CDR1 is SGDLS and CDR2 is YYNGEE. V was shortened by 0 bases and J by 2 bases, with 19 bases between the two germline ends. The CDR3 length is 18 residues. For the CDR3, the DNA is TGTGCCAGCAGCGTAGCACAGGGAGGCCCCCGGGCCACAGATACGCAGTATTTT. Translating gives CASSVAQGGPRATDTQYF.

CDR3 amino acids: CASSLGGGGSLDEQYV. CDR3 coding DNA: TGTGCCAGCAGCTTGGGCGGCGGGGGATCGCTTGACGAGCAGTACGTC. The rearrangement uses TRBV5-6 and TRBJ2-7; 7 bases fit TRBD2. With V trimmed by 0 bases and J by 5 bases, 11 bases remained unmatched. The germline gives CDR1 SGHDT, CDR2 YYEEEE. The CDR3 runs to 16 residues.

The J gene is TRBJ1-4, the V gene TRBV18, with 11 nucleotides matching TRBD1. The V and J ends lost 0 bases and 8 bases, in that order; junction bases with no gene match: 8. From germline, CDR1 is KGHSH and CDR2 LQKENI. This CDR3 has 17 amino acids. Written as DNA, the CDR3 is TGTGCCAGCTCACCACCCGGGACAGGGGGGTTTGGCGAAAAACTGTTTTTT. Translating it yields CASSPPGTGGFGEKLFF.

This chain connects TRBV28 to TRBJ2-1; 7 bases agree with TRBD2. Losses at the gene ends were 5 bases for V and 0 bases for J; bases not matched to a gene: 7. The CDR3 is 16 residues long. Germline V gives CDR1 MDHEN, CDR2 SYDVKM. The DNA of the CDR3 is TGTGCCAGCAGTCCTCCAGCGGGGAGCTCCTACAATGAGCAGTTCTTC. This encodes CASSPPAGSSYNEQFF.

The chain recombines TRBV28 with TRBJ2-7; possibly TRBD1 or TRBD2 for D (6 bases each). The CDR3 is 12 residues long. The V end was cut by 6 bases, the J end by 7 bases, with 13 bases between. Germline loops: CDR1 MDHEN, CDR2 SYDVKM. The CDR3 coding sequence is TGTGCCAGCAGCCCTAGGGGGAGGGAGCAGTACGTC. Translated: CASSPRGREQYV.

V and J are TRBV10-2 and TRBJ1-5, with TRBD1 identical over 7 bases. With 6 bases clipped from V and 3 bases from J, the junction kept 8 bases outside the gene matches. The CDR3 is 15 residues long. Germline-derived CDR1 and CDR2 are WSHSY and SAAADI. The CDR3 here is CASRRDSGYNQPQHF. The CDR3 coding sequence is TGCGCCAGCAGGAGGGACAGCGGCTACAATCAGCCCCAGCATTTT.

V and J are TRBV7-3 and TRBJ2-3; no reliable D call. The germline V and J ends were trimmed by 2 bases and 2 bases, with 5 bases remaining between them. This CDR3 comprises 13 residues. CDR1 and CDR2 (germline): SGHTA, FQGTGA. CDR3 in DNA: TGTGCCAGCAGCTTATTTTACACAGATACGCAGTATTTT. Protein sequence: CASSLFYTDTQYF.

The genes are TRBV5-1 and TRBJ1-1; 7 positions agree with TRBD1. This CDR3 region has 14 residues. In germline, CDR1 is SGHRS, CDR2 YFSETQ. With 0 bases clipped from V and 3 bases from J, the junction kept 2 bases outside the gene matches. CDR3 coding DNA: TGCGCCAGCAGCTTGGGAACAGGGGACACTGAAGCTTTCTTT. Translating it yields CASSLGTGDTEAFF.

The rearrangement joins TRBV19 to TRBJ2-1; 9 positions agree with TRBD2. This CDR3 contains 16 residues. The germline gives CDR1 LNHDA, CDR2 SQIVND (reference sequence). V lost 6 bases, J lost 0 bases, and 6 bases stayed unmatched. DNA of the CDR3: TGTGCCAGTAGAAAAGTAGCGGGGGCCTCCTACAATGAGCAGTTCTTC. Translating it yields CASRKVAGASYNEQFF.